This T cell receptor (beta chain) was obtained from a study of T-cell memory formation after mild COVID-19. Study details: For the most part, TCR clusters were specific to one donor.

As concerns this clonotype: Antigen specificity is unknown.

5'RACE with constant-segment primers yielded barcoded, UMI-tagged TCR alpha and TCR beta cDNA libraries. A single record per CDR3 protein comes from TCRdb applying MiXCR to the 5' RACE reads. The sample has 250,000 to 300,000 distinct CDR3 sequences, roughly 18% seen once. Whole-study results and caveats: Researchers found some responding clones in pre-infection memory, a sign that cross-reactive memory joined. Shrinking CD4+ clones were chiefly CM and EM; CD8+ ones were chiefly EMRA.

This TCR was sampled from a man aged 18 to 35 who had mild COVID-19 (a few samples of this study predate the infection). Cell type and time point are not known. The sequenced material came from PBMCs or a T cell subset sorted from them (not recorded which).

CDR3 nucleotide sequence: TGTGCCAGTAGTGGGACAGGGCACCTCCCTGAAGCTTTCTTT. It codes for CASSGTGHLPEAFF. The V call is TRBV19, the J call TRBJ1-1; TRBD1 matches at 9 bases. Germline V lookup: CDR1 LNHDA, CDR2 SQIVND (reference sequence). V dropped 5 bases and J dropped 6; count of bases not matched to a gene: 7. The CDR3 runs to 14 residues.